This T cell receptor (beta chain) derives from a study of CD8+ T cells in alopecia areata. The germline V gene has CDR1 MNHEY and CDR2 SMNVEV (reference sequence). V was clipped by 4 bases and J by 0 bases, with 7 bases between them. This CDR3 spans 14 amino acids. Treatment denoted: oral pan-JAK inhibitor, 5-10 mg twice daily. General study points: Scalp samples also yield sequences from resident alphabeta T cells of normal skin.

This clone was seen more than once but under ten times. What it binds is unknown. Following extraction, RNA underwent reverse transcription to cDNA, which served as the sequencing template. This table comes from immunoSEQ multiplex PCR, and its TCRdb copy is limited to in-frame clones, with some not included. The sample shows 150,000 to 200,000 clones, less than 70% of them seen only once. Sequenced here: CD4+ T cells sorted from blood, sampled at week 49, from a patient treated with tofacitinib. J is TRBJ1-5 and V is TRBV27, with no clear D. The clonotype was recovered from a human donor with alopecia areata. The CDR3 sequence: CASSSFNSNQPQHF. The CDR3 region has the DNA TGTGCCAGCAGTTCCTTTAATAGCAATCAGCCCCAGCATTTT.